Below, 20 T cell receptor beta chains from the same sample are listed, as sequenced in a study of blood T cell repertoires in COVID-19. Repertoires were generated with immunoSEQ multiplex PCR, while TCRdb's copy carries only in-frame clones and drops some. This table holds 350,000 to 500,000 clones, approximately 91% found once. Material for sequencing was PBMCs or T cells enriched from blood (not recorded which). All receptors come from a young woman who had been exposed to COVID-19.

This clone was seen just once. This chain uses TRBV18 with TRBJ1-3, with 9 bases matching TRBD1. The germline CDR1 and CDR2 sequences are KGHSH and LQKENI. The CDR3 extends over 15 amino acids. Trimming took 6 bases from V and 4 from J; bases not matched to a gene: 7. The CDR3 region is CASSELGTGGNTIYF. Here the CDR3 DNA reads TGTGCCAGCTCGGAGCTCGGGACAGGGGGAAACACCATATATTTT.

The chain combines TRBV12-3 or TRBV12-4 with TRBJ1-1, with D possibly being TRBD1 (5 bases). V lost 5 bases to trimming and J lost 5 bases, with 9 bases between them. The CDR3 spans 12 residues. The CDR3 region is CASSAGGTEAFF. The DNA of the CDR3 is TGTGCCAGCAGTGCGGGGGGTACTGAAGCTTTCTTT.

This chain links TRBV9 with TRBJ1-5, with a weak D call TRBD1 (6 bases). Deletions cut 4 bases from V and 1 base from J, with 12 bases between. The CDR3 has 15 residues. Per germline, CDR1 SGDLS and CDR2 YYNGEE. Here the CDR3 DNA reads TGTGCCAGCAGCCTGGGGACACACAGCAATCAGCCCCAGCATTTT. This encodes CASSLGTHSNQPQHF.

This clone came up a few times. The V and J genes are TRBV30 and TRBJ1-6; possible D gene TRBD1, 5 bases. V lost 0 bases and J 10 bases, leaving 13 bases between the germline ends. Germline V gene data show CDR1 as GTSNPN and CDR2 as SVGIG (reference sequence). This CDR3 is built from 14 residues. Here the CDR3 reads CAWSVAGVKSPLHF. CDR3 bases: TGTGCCTGGAGTGTGGCGGGGGTTAAATCACCCCTCCACTTT.

The count of this clone is one. The rearrangement joins TRBV4-2 to TRBJ2-1; no definite D call. Germline V gene lookup returns CDR1 LGHNA and CDR2 YNFKEQ. Between the trimmed V and J ends, which lost 1 base and 2 bases, there was a span of 6 bases. There are 14 residues in the CDR3. The CDR3 DNA follows: TGTGCCAGCAGCCAAGGGCTGACCTACAATGAGCAGTTCTTC. Its translation is CASSQGLTYNEQFF.

The gene calls are TRBV15 and TRBJ1-2, with no clear D. The CDR3 is 14 residues long. Between the trimmed V and J ends, which lost 1 base and 4 bases, there was a span of 10 bases. The germline CDR1 and CDR2 sequences are LNHNV and YYDKDF (reference sequence). The CDR3 here is CATSRGRLTYGYTF. CDR3 DNA: TGTGCCACCAGCAGAGGGAGACTCACCTATGGCTACACCTTC.

V usage is TRBV6-2 or TRBV6-3 and J usage is TRBJ1-2; TRBD1 agrees at 8 bases. Germline-derived CDR1 and CDR2 are MNHEY and SVGEGT. The trim removed 5 bases at V and 0 bases at J, leaving 5 bases unmatched. CDR3 length: 15 residues. The CDR3 nucleotides read TGTGCCAGCAGTCCAGGGACAGGTGCTAACTATGGCTACACCTTC. Amino acids: CASSPGTGANYGYTF.

V gene TRBV14 combines with J gene TRBJ2-7, with D maybe TRBD2 (5 bases). The CDR3 runs 14 residues. The V end lost 4 bases, the J end lost 0 bases, and 10 bases lay between the germline ends. Germline loops: CDR1 SGHDN, CDR2 FVKESK. As DNA, the CDR3 is TGTGCCAGCAGCCCGGGATTGGGCTCCTACGAGCAGTACTTC. This translates into CASSPGLGSYEQYF.

The V gene is TRBV7-2, the J gene TRBJ2-7; 8 bases are a match to TRBD2. The ends lost 1 base at V and 3 bases at J; junction bases unmatched: 2. This CDR3 has 14 amino acids. The germline CDR1 and CDR2 sequences are SGHTA and FQGNSA. The DNA for the CDR3 is TGTGCCAGCAGCTTAGGCGGGGGGTACTACGAGCAGTACTTC. Amino acid sequence: CASSLGGGYYEQYF.

V and J are TRBV28 and TRBJ2-7; 8 nucleotides align to TRBD2. With V trimmed by 8 bases and J by 2 bases, 20 bases remained unmatched. The CDR3 has 18 residues. Germline lookup yields CDR1 MDHEN and CDR2 SYDVKM. The CDR3 region has the DNA TGTGCCAGCCTGACCGGGACTAGTTCTGCTGGGATCACCTACGAGCAGTACTTC. As protein: CASLTGTSSAGITYEQYF. Filled out from reference TRBV28 and TRBJ2-7, the complete variable domain reads DVKVTQSSRYLVKRTGEKVFLECVQDMDHENMFWYRQDPGLGLRLIYFSYDVKMKEKGDIPEGYSVSREKKERFSLILESASTNQTSMYLCASLTGTSSAGITYEQYFGPGTRLTVT.

This chain connects TRBV29-1 to TRBJ2-5; D remains ambiguous. V dropped 3 bases and J dropped 5 bases, with 7 bases sitting between them. The CDR3 runs 11 residues. Germline V lookup: CDR1 SQVTM, CDR2 ANQGSEA. The CDR3 loop is CSVERAETQYF. The DNA of the CDR3 is TGCAGCGTTGAGCGTGCCGAGACCCAGTACTTC. Drawing the rest from reference TRBV29-1 and TRBJ2-5, the complete variable domain is SAVISQKPSRDICQRGTSLTIQCQVDSQVTMMFWYRQQPGQSLTLIATANQGSEATYESGFVIDKFPISRPNLTFSTLTVSNMSPEDSSIYLCSVERAETQYFGPGTRLLVL.

This chain uses TRBV19 with TRBJ2-1, with 9 bases identical to TRBD2. J gave up 0 bases and V 3 bases, and 12 bases lay outside the gene matches. The CDR3 is 19 amino acids. In germline, CDR1 is LNHDA, CDR2 SQIVND (reference sequence). As DNA, the CDR3 is TGTGCCAGTAGTATGGGAGCGGGGGGCGCAGGGACCTCCTACAATGAGCAGTTCTTC. Its translation is CASSMGAGGAGTSYNEQFF.

The chain is built from TRBV5-1 and TRBJ2-5, with 9 bases fitting TRBD2. The CDR3 sequence is 14 residues long. V trimming: 3 bases; J trimming: 5 bases; junction bases outside the gene matches: 5. In germline, CDR1 is SGHRS, CDR2 YFSETQ. This CDR3 reads CASSSSGRIETQYF. In nucleotides, the CDR3 is TGCGCCAGCAGCTCGAGCGGGAGGATCGAGACCCAGTACTTC.

This chain connects TRBV4-1 to TRBJ2-6; the D gene is possibly TRBD2 (5 bases). Trimming stripped 5 bases from V and 0 bases from J, with 8 bases between. This CDR3 contains 15 residues. Germline CDR1 MGHRA, CDR2 YSYEKL. The CDR3 loop reads CASSIGSSGANVLTF. CDR3 nucleotide sequence: TGCGCCAGCAGCATAGGGAGCTCTGGGGCCAACGTCCTGACTTTC.

The CDR3 sequence is CAHREHNSPLHF. CDR3 coding DNA: TGTGCCCACAGGGAACATAATTCACCCCTCCACTTT. V and J are TRBV28 and TRBJ1-6; a weak D match, TRBD1 (6 bases). V was shortened by 11 bases and J by 5 bases, with 10 bases between the two germline ends. Germline V gene lookup returns CDR1 MDHEN and CDR2 SYDVKM. The CDR3 length is 12 residues.

For the CDR3, the DNA is TGTGCCAGCAGTGGACGGGATTCCACAGATACGCAGTATTTT. Encoded protein: CASSGRDSTDTQYF. The chain has TRBV6-4 and TRBJ2-3; D might be TRBD2 (5 bases). CDR1 and CDR2 from the germline V gene are MRHNA and SNTAGT. V shed 4 bases and J shed 2 bases, with 10 bases lying between them. The CDR3 runs to 14 residues.

The genes are TRBV18 and TRBJ2-7, with 7 bases aligning to TRBD2. Germline V lookup: CDR1 KGHSH, CDR2 LQKENI. The CDR3 sequence is 16 residues long. The V segment lost 0 bases and the J segment 1 base; nucleotides outside the gene matches: 6. Written as DNA, the CDR3 is TGTGCCAGCTCACCACCGGGACTATTAACTTCCTACGAGCAGTACTTC. Its protein product is CASSPPGLLTSYEQYF.

This chain connects TRBV14 to TRBJ2-7, with 13 bases fitting TRBD2. The CDR3 has 15 amino acids. Germline CDR1 is SGHDN and CDR2 is FVKESK. The junction had 4 bases not matched to a gene; V was cut back by 5 bases and J by 3 bases. The DNA for the CDR3 is TGTGCCAGCAGCGGACTAGCGGGAGTAGTCTACGAGCAGTACTTC. Its translation is CASSGLAGVVYEQYF.

The V gene is TRBV7-2, the J gene TRBJ1-6, with D possibly being TRBD1 (5 bases). Germline-derived CDR1 and CDR2 are SGHTA and FQGNSA. CDR3 length: 14 residues. V gave up 4 bases and J gave up 7 bases, with 11 bases separating them. CDR3 region: CASSSTVGNSPLHF. CDR3 coding DNA: TGTGCCAGCAGCTCGACAGTCGGAAATTCACCCCTCCACTTT.

The chain couples TRBV27 to TRBJ1-1; D possibly corresponds to TRBD1 (5 bases). CDR1 is MNHEY and CDR2 is SMNVEV in the germline V gene (reference sequence). With 7 bases removed from V and 4 bases from J, the gap between germline ends came to 13 bases. The CDR3 length is 13 residues. The CDR3 bases are TGTGCCAGCATGTCTACCGGGGGCACTGAAGCTTTCTTT. Translation: CASMSTGGTEAFF.